Listed below are T cell receptor beta chains from one sample, sequenced in a study of CD8+ T cells in alopecia areata. Data came from immunoSEQ multiplex PCR; TCRdb stores just in-frame clones and leaves some out. The table shows some 200,000 clones, with about 56% occurring only once. Sequencing used CD8+ T cells sorted from blood. These receptor sequences come from a human donor in good health. Both conserved end residues are part of each CDR3.

J: TRBJ1-1
V: TRBV30
CDR3: CAWSAGTGSTEAFF

J: TRBJ2-2
V: TRBV5-4
CDR3: CASSLFVGANTGELFF

J: TRBJ2-1
V: TRBV5-6
CDR3: CASSLLDNEQFF

J: TRBJ1-5
V: TRBV2
CDR3: CASSSLQGAGQPQHF

J: TRBJ1-1
V: TRBV4-2
CDR3: CASSRGQSNTEAFF

J: TRBJ1-6
V: TRBV6-5
CDR3: CASSMGQGGNSPLHF

J: TRBJ1-2
V: TRBV5-1
CDR3: CASSLSPTGDGLLGYTF

J: TRBJ2-7
V: TRBV5-6
CDR3: CASSHDTAEQYF

J: TRBJ2-5
V: TRBV5-5
CDR3: CASSVPGGKETQYF

J: TRBJ1-5
V: TRBV2
CDR3: CASSEGGNQPQHF

J: TRBJ1-5
V: TRBV2
CDR3: CASSEGDSNQPQHF

J: TRBJ2-7
V: TRBV5-4
CDR3: CASSWDRGFDEQYF

J: TRBJ1-1
V: TRBV25-1
CDR3: CASSIGTGGGTEAFF